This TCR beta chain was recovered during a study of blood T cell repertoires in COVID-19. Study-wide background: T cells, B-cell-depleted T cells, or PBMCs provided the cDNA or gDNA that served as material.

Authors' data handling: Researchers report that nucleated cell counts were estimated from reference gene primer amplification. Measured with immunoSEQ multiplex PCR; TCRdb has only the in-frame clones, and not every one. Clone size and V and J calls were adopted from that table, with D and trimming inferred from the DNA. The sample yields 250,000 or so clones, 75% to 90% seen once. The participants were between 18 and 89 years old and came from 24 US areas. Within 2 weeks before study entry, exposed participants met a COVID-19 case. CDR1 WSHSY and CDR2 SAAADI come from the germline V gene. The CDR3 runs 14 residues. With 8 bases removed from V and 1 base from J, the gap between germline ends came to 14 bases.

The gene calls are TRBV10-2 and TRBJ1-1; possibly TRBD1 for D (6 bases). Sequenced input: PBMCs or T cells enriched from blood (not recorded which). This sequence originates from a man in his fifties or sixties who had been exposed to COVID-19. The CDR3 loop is CASLNPGANTEAFF. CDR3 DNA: TGCGCCAGCTTAAACCCAGGGGCGAACACTGAAGCTTTCTTT.